This TCR beta chain is drawn from a study of blood T cell repertoires in COVID-19. On the study more broadly: Both acute and convalescent COVID-19 samples were obtained from the United States, Italy and Spain.

CDR3 length: 13 amino acids. V shed 9 bases, J shed 9 bases, and the junction held 5 bases outside the gene matches. CDR1 and CDR2 from the germline V gene are SNHLY and FYNNEI. Per the authors' pipeline: Reference gene primer amplification yielded estimated nucleated cell counts. The table came from immunoSEQ multiplex PCR; TCRdb's copy has only in-frame clones and leaves some out. Clonal size and the V and J genes are those of that table, whereas D and trimming came from the DNA. This repertoire shows about 150,000 clones, about 85% found once; its top ten account for about 2.4%. The source of this sequence is a woman between 70 and 85 years old with acute or convalescent COVID-19. Sequencing was done on a sample of peripheral blood. The genes are TRBV2 and TRBJ2-4, with TRBD2 identical over 13 bases. Here the CDR3 reads CASMTSGGSIQYF. CDR3 in DNA: TGTGCCAGTATGACTAGCGGGGGGAGCATTCAGTACTTC.